This is a list of T cell receptor beta chains from one sample in a study of cytomegalovirus exposure and HLA in healthy donors. Only in-frame clones appear in the TCRdb table, and some are missing; sequencing was by immunoSEQ multiplex PCR. The sample comprises 300,000 to 400,000 clones, around 90% of which are singletons, and about 0.96% rests with the top ten. The sample consisted of PBMCs. The receptors derive from a man aged 25-40 years in good health and CMV-seronegative. CDR3s include the opening cysteine and the closing phenylalanine or tryptophan. The order of the fields is CDR3 length, clone size, J gene, V gene, D gene, CDR3 DNA, CDR3 protein. A D gene is named only where the DNA matches it firmly. Rows give clone size only sometimes, using once, few, many, or a class for an expanded clone.

CDR3 length: 14
clone size: .
J gene: TRBJ1-1
V gene: TRBV7-9
D gene: TRBD1
CDR3 DNA: TGTGCCAGCAGCTCGGACAGGGGGCTTACTGAAGCTTTCTTT
CDR3 protein: CASSSDRGLTEAFF

CDR3 length: 15
clone size: few
J gene: TRBJ2-1
V gene: TRBV5-4
D gene: .
CDR3 DNA: TGTGCCGCAGCTAGGCGGGCCGTCTCCTACAATGAGCAGTTCTTC
CDR3 protein: CAAARRAVSYNEQFF

CDR3 length: 20
clone size: .
J gene: TRBJ2-3
V gene: TRBV19
D gene: TRBD2
CDR3 DNA: TGTGCCAGTACCGACCGACCTCCGGGACTAGCGGGGGGGCTGGCAGATACGCAGTATTTT
CDR3 protein: CASTDRPPGLAGGLADTQYF

CDR3 length: 15
clone size: .
J gene: TRBJ2-7
V gene: TRBV6-5
D gene: .
CDR3 DNA: TGTGCCAGCAGTACGGGTAGAACAGGGTCCTACGAGCAGTACTTC
CDR3 protein: CASSTGRTGSYEQYF

CDR3 length: 14
clone size: once
J gene: TRBJ1-2
V gene: TRBV5-1
D gene: TRBD1
CDR3 DNA: TGCGCCAGCAGCGCGGCACAGGGGAACTATGGCTACACCTTC
CDR3 protein: CASSAAQGNYGYTF

CDR3 length: 13
clone size: .
J gene: TRBJ2-7
V gene: TRBV6-1
D gene: TRBD1
CDR3 DNA: TGTGCCAGCAGTGATAGACAGGGTAACGAGCAGTACTTC
CDR3 protein: CASSDRQGNEQYF

CDR3 length: 15
clone size: .
J gene: TRBJ1-1
V gene: TRBV7-2
D gene: .
CDR3 DNA: TGTGCCAGCAGCTTAACCCCAGGGCCGAACACTGAAGCTTTCTTT
CDR3 protein: CASSLTPGPNTEAFF

CDR3 length: 13
clone size: .
J gene: TRBJ1-2
V gene: TRBV10-3
D gene: TRBD1
CDR3 DNA: TGTGCCATCTCGAGACAGGGAAACTATGGCTACACCTTC
CDR3 protein: CAISRQGNYGYTF

CDR3 length: 14
clone size: .
J gene: TRBJ2-5
V gene: TRBV5-1
D gene: .
CDR3 DNA: TGCGCCAGCAAGGGGGGGTCGGCACAAGAGACCCAGTACTTC
CDR3 protein: CASKGGSAQETQYF

CDR3 length: 12
clone size: .
J gene: TRBJ2-3
V gene: TRBV10-3
D gene: .
CDR3 DNA: TGTGCCATCGGGGCGCAGAAAGATACGCAGTATTTT
CDR3 protein: CAIGAQKDTQYF

CDR3 length: 13
clone size: few
J gene: TRBJ1-1
V gene: TRBV5-1
D gene: TRBD1
CDR3 DNA: TGCGCCAGCAGCTTACCGGGACAGGGTGAAGCTTTCTTT
CDR3 protein: CASSLPGQGEAFF

CDR3 length: 13
clone size: .
J gene: TRBJ2-7
V gene: TRBV30
D gene: .
CDR3 DNA: TGTGCCTGGAGTGACGGGGGACCTTACGAGCAGTACTTC
CDR3 protein: CAWSDGGPYEQYF

CDR3 length: 13
clone size: .
J gene: TRBJ2-7
V gene: TRBV5-8
D gene: TRBD1
CDR3 DNA: TGTGCCAGCAGCTTGGACAGGGGGTACGAGCAGTACTTC
CDR3 protein: CASSLDRGYEQYF

CDR3 length: 13
clone size: .
J gene: TRBJ2-7
V gene: TRBV10-3
D gene: .
CDR3 DNA: TGTGCCATCAGTGAGAACAGGGTAGGGGAGCAGTACTTC
CDR3 protein: CAISENRVGEQYF

CDR3 length: 14
clone size: .
J gene: TRBJ1-5
V gene: TRBV6-5
D gene: .
CDR3 DNA: TGTGCCAGCAGTTCGACAGATCGTAATCAGCCCCAGCATTTT
CDR3 protein: CASSSTDRNQPQHF

CDR3 length: 12
clone size: once
J gene: TRBJ1-1
V gene: TRBV5-4
D gene: .
CDR3 DNA: TGTGCCGGGGGGGGCATTAACACTGAAGCTTTCTTT
CDR3 protein: CAGGGINTEAFF

CDR3 length: 14
clone size: once
J gene: TRBJ1-4
V gene: TRBV29-1
D gene: .
CDR3 DNA: TGCAGCGTCTCCCATGGGGGGACTAATGAAAAACTGTTTTTT
CDR3 protein: CSVSHGGTNEKLFF

CDR3 length: 15
clone size: .
J gene: TRBJ2-1
V gene: TRBV9
D gene: TRBD2
CDR3 DNA: TGTGCCAGCAGCCCTCGGGGGGGCGCATACAATGAGCAGTTCTTC
CDR3 protein: CASSPRGGAYNEQFF

CDR3 length: 15
clone size: once
J gene: TRBJ2-7
V gene: TRBV25-1
D gene: TRBD1
CDR3 DNA: TGTGCCAGCAGTGAATGGGGACAGGGGGCTGGTGGGCAGTACTTC
CDR3 protein: CASSEWGQGAGGQYF

CDR3 length: 14
clone size: .
J gene: TRBJ1-1
V gene: TRBV9
D gene: .
CDR3 DNA: TGTGCCAGCAGCGTCTCACCGGGGAACACTGAAGCTTTCTTT
CDR3 protein: CASSVSPGNTEAFF

CDR3 length: 12
clone size: .
J gene: TRBJ1-1
V gene: TRBV13
D gene: .
CDR3 DNA: TGTGCCAGCAGCACCAGGGGCACTGAAGCTTTCTTT
CDR3 protein: CASSTRGTEAFF

CDR3 length: 14
clone size: .
J gene: TRBJ1-1
V gene: TRBV6-5
D gene: TRBD1
CDR3 DNA: TGTGCCAGCAGTTACGACAGGGGGACCACTGAAGCTTTCTTT
CDR3 protein: CASSYDRGTTEAFF

CDR3 length: 14
clone size: .
J gene: TRBJ2-7
V gene: TRBV6-6
D gene: TRBD1
CDR3 DNA: TGTGCCAGCAGGGACACAGGGGCTTTGGGCGAGCAGTACTTC
CDR3 protein: CASRDTGALGEQYF

CDR3 length: 16
clone size: .
J gene: TRBJ1-5
V gene: TRBV18
D gene: .
CDR3 DNA: TGTGCCAGCTCACCATTCGATCGGGGAACCAATCAGCCCCAGCATTTT
CDR3 protein: CASSPFDRGTNQPQHF

CDR3 length: 11
clone size: .
J gene: TRBJ1-2
V gene: TRBV20-1
D gene: .
CDR3 DNA: TGCAGTGCAGGGGGGGGTATCGGCTACACCTTC
CDR3 protein: CSAGGGIGYTF

CDR3 length: 13
clone size: .
J gene: TRBJ1-1
V gene: TRBV2
D gene: TRBD1
CDR3 DNA: TGTGCCAGCAGTTACACAGGGGACACTGAAGCTTTCTTT
CDR3 protein: CASSYTGDTEAFF

CDR3 length: 19
clone size: .
J gene: TRBJ2-3
V gene: TRBV7-6
D gene: TRBD1
CDR3 DNA: TGTGCCAGCAGCGCCTCCCCGGGACAGGGGGCGATGCATACAGATACGCAGTATTTT
CDR3 protein: CASSASPGQGAMHTDTQYF

CDR3 length: 16
clone size: .
J gene: TRBJ2-7
V gene: TRBV9
D gene: TRBD1
CDR3 DNA: TGTGCCAGCAGCGAGGGGACAGAAACTTTCTCCTACGAGCAGTACTTC
CDR3 protein: CASSEGTETFSYEQYF

CDR3 length: 14
clone size: .
J gene: TRBJ2-5
V gene: TRBV13
D gene: TRBD1
CDR3 DNA: TGTGCCAGCAGCTTAGGGACAGGGGCAGAGACCCAGTACTTC
CDR3 protein: CASSLGTGAETQYF

CDR3 length: 17
clone size: .
J gene: TRBJ2-3
V gene: TRBV4-1
D gene: .
CDR3 DNA: TGCGCCAGCAGCACCCGACCCTCAAGGGAGAGCACAGATACGCAGTATTTT
CDR3 protein: CASSTRPSRESTDTQYF

CDR3 length: 18
clone size: .
J gene: TRBJ2-2
V gene: TRBV9
D gene: .
CDR3 DNA: TGTGCCAGCAGCGTAGTCTTTGGCCCGCCCCTGAACACCGGGGAGCTGTTTTTT
CDR3 protein: CASSVVFGPPLNTGELFF

CDR3 length: 15
clone size: .
J gene: TRBJ2-3
V gene: TRBV19
D gene: .
CDR3 DNA: TGTGCCAGTAGGTTCGTCGGAGGGGACACAGATACGCAGTATTTT
CDR3 protein: CASRFVGGDTDTQYF

CDR3 length: 12
clone size: once
J gene: TRBJ2-1
V gene: TRBV5-6
D gene: .
CDR3 DNA: TGTGCCAGCAGCTTGGGGCTTGGTGAGCAGTTCTTC
CDR3 protein: CASSLGLGEQFF

CDR3 length: 13
clone size: .
J gene: TRBJ2-1
V gene: TRBV27
D gene: .
CDR3 DNA: TGTGCCAGCAACAGAGTGGGTGGGTGGGAGCAGTTCTTC
CDR3 protein: CASNRVGGWEQFF

CDR3 length: 16
clone size: .
J gene: TRBJ2-3
V gene: TRBV7-2
D gene: .
CDR3 DNA: TGTGCCAGCAGCTTGCGGTGGGGCCAGCCCACGGATACGCAGTATTTT
CDR3 protein: CASSLRWGQPTDTQYF

CDR3 length: 16
clone size: .
J gene: TRBJ2-2
V gene: TRBV4-1
D gene: .
CDR3 DNA: TGCGCCAGCAGCCAGACCGGGACACCGAACACCGGGGAGCTGTTTTTT
CDR3 protein: CASSQTGTPNTGELFF

CDR3 length: 14
clone size: .
J gene: TRBJ2-1
V gene: TRBV6-5
D gene: .
CDR3 DNA: TGTGCCAGCAGTTATTCGACAGGTTACAATGAGCAGTTCTTC
CDR3 protein: CASSYSTGYNEQFF

CDR3 length: 18
clone size: .
J gene: TRBJ2-1
V gene: TRBV29-1
D gene: TRBD2
CDR3 DNA: TGCAGCGCCTCGGGACTAGCGGGGGGTCATAGCTCCTACAATGAGCAGTTCTTC
CDR3 protein: CSASGLAGGHSSYNEQFF

CDR3 length: 16
clone size: .
J gene: TRBJ1-6
V gene: TRBV9
D gene: TRBD1
CDR3 DNA: TGTGCCAGCAGCGCCGGGACAGGGACGTTGAATTCACCCCTCCACTTT
CDR3 protein: CASSAGTGTLNSPLHF

CDR3 length: 14
clone size: .
J gene: TRBJ2-7
V gene: TRBV19
D gene: .
CDR3 DNA: TGTGCCAGTTCCAACATGGGGGCTGACTACGAGCAGTACTTC
CDR3 protein: CASSNMGADYEQYF

CDR3 length: 17
clone size: .
J gene: TRBJ2-7
V gene: TRBV6-1
D gene: TRBD1
CDR3 DNA: TGTGCCAGCAGTGAAGGAGGAACGGACAGGGCCTCCTACGAGCAGTACTTC
CDR3 protein: CASSEGGTDRASYEQYF

CDR3 length: 13
clone size: .
J gene: TRBJ2-1
V gene: TRBV11-2
D gene: .
CDR3 DNA: TGTGCCAGCAGCTTAAATCGGAGGAATGAGCAGTTCTTC
CDR3 protein: CASSLNRRNEQFF

CDR3 length: 14
clone size: .
J gene: TRBJ2-1
V gene: TRBV7-2
D gene: TRBD2
CDR3 DNA: TGTGCCAGCAGCTTGGGACTAGCTACGGGCGAGCAGTTCTTC
CDR3 protein: CASSLGLATGEQFF

CDR3 length: 14
clone size: .
J gene: TRBJ2-7
V gene: TRBV18
D gene: TRBD1
CDR3 DNA: TGTGCCAGCTCACCACCGGGACAGCTCTACGAGCAGTACTTC
CDR3 protein: CASSPPGQLYEQYF

CDR3 length: 14
clone size: .
J gene: TRBJ2-1
V gene: TRBV27
D gene: TRBD1
CDR3 DNA: TGTGCCAGCAGTTTGACAGGGTCGGTCAATGAGCAGTTCTTC
CDR3 protein: CASSLTGSVNEQFF

CDR3 length: 14
clone size: .
J gene: TRBJ2-1
V gene: TRBV9
D gene: TRBD2
CDR3 DNA: TGTGCCAGCAGCGTACTAGCGGGGACCTATGAGCAGTTCTTC
CDR3 protein: CASSVLAGTYEQFF

CDR3 length: 14
clone size: .
J gene: TRBJ2-5
V gene: TRBV7-6
D gene: .
CDR3 DNA: TGTGCCAGCAGCTTAGCGGGTAGCCGGGAGACCCAGTACTTC
CDR3 protein: CASSLAGSRETQYF

CDR3 length: 15
clone size: .
J gene: TRBJ2-1
V gene: TRBV4-3
D gene: .
CDR3 DNA: TGCGCCAGCAGCCAAGAGAGGGTCTCCTACAATGAGCAGTTCTTC
CDR3 protein: CASSQERVSYNEQFF

CDR3 length: 13
clone size: .
J gene: TRBJ2-5
V gene: TRBV29-1
D gene: TRBD1
CDR3 DNA: TGCAGCGACAGGGGGCTAGGGGGAGAGACCCAGTACTTC
CDR3 protein: CSDRGLGGETQYF

CDR3 length: 16
clone size: .
J gene: TRBJ2-3
V gene: TRBV7-9
D gene: .
CDR3 DNA: TGTGCCAGCAGCTTAGATTGGACAGATATTGGAGATACGCAGTATTTT
CDR3 protein: CASSLDWTDIGDTQYF

CDR3 length: 13
clone size: once
J gene: TRBJ2-7
V gene: TRBV27
D gene: .
CDR3 DNA: TGTGCCAGCAGTTTCAAGAGCTCCTACGAGCAGTACTTC
CDR3 protein: CASSFKSSYEQYF

CDR3 length: 15
clone size: once
J gene: TRBJ1-1
V gene: TRBV6-5
D gene: TRBD1
CDR3 DNA: TGTGCCAGCAGCTACGACAGGGCTTTGAACACTGAAGCTTTCTTT
CDR3 protein: CASSYDRALNTEAFF

CDR3 length: 14
clone size: .
J gene: TRBJ1-1
V gene: TRBV27
D gene: TRBD1
CDR3 DNA: TGTGCCAGCAGTTATGGGACAGCGAACACTGAAGCTTTCTTT
CDR3 protein: CASSYGTANTEAFF

CDR3 length: 16
clone size: .
J gene: TRBJ1-1
V gene: TRBV5-4
D gene: .
CDR3 DNA: TGTGCCAGCAGCCACGGGGGGATTTTGAAGAACACTGAAGCTTTCTTT
CDR3 protein: CASSHGGILKNTEAFF

CDR3 length: 15
clone size: .
J gene: TRBJ2-1
V gene: TRBV5-1
D gene: TRBD2
CDR3 DNA: TGCGCCAGCAGCTTGTTAGCGGGGGCGAACAATGAGCAGTTCTTC
CDR3 protein: CASSLLAGANNEQFF

CDR3 length: 12
clone size: .
J gene: TRBJ2-5
V gene: TRBV14
D gene: .
CDR3 DNA: TGTGCCAGCAGCCTCGAAGGGGTGACCCAGTACTTC
CDR3 protein: CASSLEGVTQYF

CDR3 length: 14
clone size: few
J gene: TRBJ2-7
V gene: TRBV5-1
D gene: .
CDR3 DNA: TGCGCCAGCAGCTTGGCGCGGGGGCAGAACGAGCAGTACTTC
CDR3 protein: CASSLARGQNEQYF

CDR3 length: 18
clone size: .
J gene: TRBJ1-6
V gene: TRBV15
D gene: .
CDR3 DNA: TGTGCCACCAGCAGAGACCTCCCCCGCAGGGATACTAATTCACCCCTCCACTTT
CDR3 protein: CATSRDLPRRDTNSPLHF

CDR3 length: 16
clone size: .
J gene: TRBJ1-5
V gene: TRBV10-1
D gene: TRBD1
CDR3 DNA: TGCGCCAGCAGTGAGTGCGGGGACAGACCCAATCAGCCCCAGCATTTT
CDR3 protein: CASSECGDRPNQPQHF

CDR3 length: 17
clone size: .
J gene: TRBJ1-2
V gene: TRBV14
D gene: .
CDR3 DNA: TGTGCCAGCAGCCAAGAGAGTTTTGACACGACTAACTATGGCTACACCTTC
CDR3 protein: CASSQESFDTTNYGYTF